Each of the 22 T cell receptor beta chains below was sequenced from the same sample in a study of blood T cell repertoires in COVID-19. The method was immunoSEQ multiplex PCR; TCRdb's version includes in-frame clones alone and lacks a portion of them. Of some 110,000 clones detected, 80% to 90% appear once; the ten largest clones hold approximately 8%. The specimen was peripheral blood. All receptors derive from a man aged 65-85 years who had recovered from COVID-19.

A single count supports this clone. The chain has TRBV5-1 and TRBJ1-2; 7 positions agree with TRBD1. Unmatched junction bases numbered 11, after V lost 4 bases and J lost 5 bases. Germline V lookup: CDR1 SGHRS, CDR2 YFSETQ. This CDR3 is 15 amino acids long. The CDR3 reads CASSLTGTSSYGYTF. In DNA, the CDR3 is TGCGCCAGCAGCCTGACAGGGACAAGCAGTTATGGCTACACCTTC.

This clone came up once. The chain couples TRBV4-2 to TRBJ1-6; possibly TRBD1 for D (5 bases). The length of the CDR3 is 15 residues. CDR1 is LGHNA, CDR2 YNFKEQ, per germline. V was pared by 3 bases and J by 4 bases, with 10 bases between. This CDR3 is CASSQGGGYNSPLHF. The CDR3 DNA sequence: TGTGCCAGCAGCCAGGGGGGGGGATATAATTCACCCCTCCACTTT.

V usage is TRBV7-9 and J usage is TRBJ2-3, with 10 bases identical to TRBD2. This CDR3 spans 15 amino acids. V lost 1 base and J lost 6; bases outside the gene matches: 4. Germline values: CDR1 SEHNR, CDR2 FQNEAQ (reference sequence). The CDR3, as DNA: TGTGCCAGCAGCTTAGTAACACTAGCGGGGGATACGCAGTATTTT. Translating gives CASSLVTLAGDTQYF.

The V and J genes are TRBV27 and TRBJ2-1, with 11 nucleotides matching TRBD2. Unmatched junction bases numbered 4, after V lost 5 bases and J lost 10 bases. The CDR3 has 13 residues. Germline V CDR1 and CDR2: MNHEY, SMNVEV (reference sequence). The CDR3 sequence: CASSPRLAGEQFF. CDR3 DNA: TGTGCCAGCAGTCCCCGACTAGCGGGGGAGCAGTTCTTC.

This clone has only one observation. The gene calls are TRBV13 and TRBJ2-7, with TRBD1 identical over 8 bases. From germline, CDR1 is PRHDT and CDR2 FYEKMQ (reference sequence). Unmatched junction bases numbered 8, after V lost 5 bases and J lost 2 bases. The CDR3 is 15 amino acids. The CDR3 DNA reads as TGTGCCAGCAGCCCGCGGACAGGGAAAACCTACGAGCAGTACTTC. It codes for CASSPRTGKTYEQYF.

The chain links TRBV19 to TRBJ1-6; 10 nucleotides align to TRBD1. The germline V gene encodes CDR1 LNHDA and CDR2 SQIVND (reference sequence). This CDR3 spans 14 amino acids. V lost 5 bases, J lost 13 bases, and 8 bases stayed unmatched. CDR3 amino acids: CASSFPGTGVPLHF. In DNA form, the CDR3 reads TGTGCCAGTAGTTTCCCCGGGACAGGGGTCCCCCTCCACTTT.

V is TRBV10-3 and J is TRBJ2-5; D unclear. CDR1 is ENHRY and CDR2 is SYGVKD in the germline V gene. With 5 bases removed from V and 2 bases from J, the gap between germline ends came to 6 bases. The CDR3 extends over 12 amino acids. CDR3 in amino acids: CAISIEQETQYF. CDR3 in DNA: TGTGCCATCAGTATCGAGCAAGAGACCCAGTACTTC.

This sequence joins TRBV20-1 and TRBJ2-4; no firm D call. The length of the CDR3 is 10 residues. Germline V gene data show CDR1 as DFQATT and CDR2 as SNEGSKA (reference sequence). Trimming removed 3 bases at V and 13 bases at J, with 10 bases between. This CDR3 reads CSASEATQYF. CDR3 coding DNA: TGCAGTGCTAGTGAAGCGACGCAGTACTTC.

This clone was found once. The V gene is TRBV25-1, the J gene TRBJ2-7; 7 bases agree with TRBD2. This CDR3 has 14 residues. The germline gives CDR1 MGHDK, CDR2 SYGVNS. The J segment lost 2 bases and the V segment lost 0 bases, leaving 1 base of the junction unmatched. The CDR3 loop is CASSEYRGAYEQYF. The CDR3 bases are TGTGCCAGCAGTGAATACCGGGGGGCCTACGAGCAGTACTTC.

The rearrangement joins TRBV3-1 (or the pseudogene TRBV3-2) to TRBJ2-1, with 13 bases lining up with TRBD2. V shed 4 bases and J 8 bases; nucleotides not matched to a gene: 11. The CDR3 runs 17 residues. The germline V gene has CDR1 LGHDT and CDR2 YNNKEL (reference sequence). In DNA, the CDR3 is TGTGCCAGCAGCCTTTTCGGACTAGCGGGAGAATGGGATGAGCAGTTCTTC. Residues: CASSLFGLAGEWDEQFF.

This clone was picked up a small number of times. The chain is built from TRBV19 and TRBJ1-3; TRBD1 is a possible D gene (6 bases). V was trimmed by 3 bases and J by 4 bases, leaving 13 bases between them. This CDR3 is 15 amino acids long. Germline V gives CDR1 LNHDA, CDR2 SQIVND (reference sequence). The CDR3: CASSISGERGNTIYF. CDR3 DNA sequence: TGTGCCAGTAGTATCTCAGGGGAGAGGGGAAACACCATATATTTT.

V gene TRBV14 combines with J gene TRBJ2-7; TRBD2 agrees at 10 bases. Looked up from germline, CDR1 is SGHDN and CDR2 is FVKESK. The CDR3 covers 15 residues. Trimming at V came to 4 bases and at J to 5 bases, leaving 8 bases not matched to a gene. This CDR3 reads CASSLTGLAKNEQYF. DNA for the CDR3: TGTGCCAGCAGCCTTACGGGACTAGCGAAAAACGAGCAGTACTTC.

The chain couples TRBV30 to TRBJ2-2, with 7 bases that match TRBD1. The CDR3 sequence is 16 residues long. The J segment lost 7 bases and the V segment lost 0 bases, leaving 11 bases of the junction unmatched. The germline CDR1 and CDR2 sequences are GTSNPN and SVGIG (reference sequence). As DNA, the CDR3 is TGTGCCTGGAGTGTAGGGGGCTGGGCGGCCGGCGGGGAGCTGTTTTTT. This sequence encodes CAWSVGGWAAGGELFF.

The chain recombines TRBV5-6 with TRBJ1-2; D is possibly TRBD1 (6 bases). V lost 4 bases, J lost 8 bases, and 18 bases lay in between. In germline, CDR1 is SGHDT, CDR2 YYEEEE. The CDR3 loop spans 14 amino acids. CDR3 region: CASSRRDPTGGYTF. The CDR3, as DNA: TGTGCCAGCAGCAGACGGGACCCCACAGGGGGCTACACCTTC.

The table lists this clone with a few counts. This chain joins TRBV7-2 and TRBJ2-1; D is possibly TRBD2 (5 bases). Trimming left V 2 bases short and J 0 bases short, with 11 bases between. In germline, CDR1 is SGHTA, CDR2 FQGNSA. The CDR3 loop spans 16 amino acids. The CDR3, as DNA: TGTGCCAGCAGCTTAAGCGGAACTAACTCCTACAATGAGCAGTTCTTC. Protein product: CASSLSGTNSYNEQFF.

In nucleotides, the CDR3 is TGTGCCAGCAGCTCTGCAGGGGGGACGTATGGCTACACCTTC. This translates into CASSSAGGTYGYTF. The chain joins TRBV5-5 to TRBJ1-2; 7 bases map to TRBD1. This CDR3 region has 14 residues. Per germline, CDR1 SGHKS and CDR2 YYEKEE (reference sequence). Germline trimming cut 3 bases from V and 5 bases from J; bases unmatched to any gene: 7.

The gene calls are TRBV2 and TRBJ2-3; 7 positions agree with TRBD2. The CDR3 loop spans 14 amino acids. J lost 4 bases, V lost 3 bases, and 4 bases had no gene match. Germline CDR1 is SNHLY and CDR2 is FYNNEI. CDR3 nucleotide sequence: TGTGCCAGCAGTGAGGCTAGCGGTTCAGATACGCAGTATTTT. Translated: CASSEASGSDTQYF.

The chain uses TRBV28 and TRBJ2-5, with D possibly TRBD2 on 5 matching bases. Trimming removed 5 bases at V and 1 base at J, with 11 bases between. The CDR3 is made up of 14 amino acids. The V gene's germline CDR1 is MDHEN and CDR2 SYDVKM. The DNA of the CDR3 is TGTGCCAGCAGTCGAGCGGACCTCCAAGAGACCCAGTACTTC. As protein: CASSRADLQETQYF.

This clone turned up a few times. The chain recombines TRBV28 with TRBJ2-1; 9 bases agree with TRBD2. This CDR3 has 16 amino acids. The V gene's germline CDR1 is MDHEN and CDR2 SYDVKM. The ends lost 3 bases at V and 0 bases at J; junction bases unmatched: 3. The CDR3 sequence is CASSLAGGGSYNEQFF. The CDR3, as DNA: TGTGCCAGCAGTTTGGCGGGAGGGGGCTCCTACAATGAGCAGTTCTTC.

V and J are TRBV27 and TRBJ1-2; 9 nucleotides line up with TRBD1. This CDR3 has 19 residues. V shed 10 bases and J 3 bases; nucleotides not matched to a gene: 24. Germline values: CDR1 MNHEY, CDR2 SMNVEV (reference sequence). The CDR3 DNA follows: TGTGCCAACGACGAAAAGGGGTGGGGACAGGGTATTTTGGACTATGGCTACACCTTC. This gives the protein CANDEKGWGQGILDYGYTF.

CDR3 coding DNA: TGTGCCAGCAGCTCCAGGACCTCAGGGGGCAGGGGAGCTTTCTTT. Amino acid sequence: CASSSRTSGGRGAFF. The V and J genes are TRBV6-2 or TRBV6-3 and TRBJ1-1; TRBD1 aligns across 8 bases. V gave up 6 bases and J gave up 10 bases; unmatched junction bases: 16. The CDR3 extends over 15 amino acids. In germline, CDR1 is MNHEY, CDR2 SVGEGT.

The gene calls are TRBV27 and TRBJ1-2; the match to TRBD1 covers 8 bases. Germline assignment: CDR1 MNHEY and CDR2 SMNVEV (reference sequence). The CDR3 consists of 16 residues. V lost 3 bases, J lost 4 bases, and 10 bases stayed unmatched. The CDR3 sequence is CASSFSENRGGYGYTF. In DNA form, the CDR3 reads TGTGCCAGCAGTTTCTCTGAAAACAGGGGGGGCTATGGCTACACCTTC.